A selection of T cell receptor beta chains follows, all from one sample in a study of graft-versus-host responses after intestinal transplantation. Clones were sequenced by immunoSEQ multiplex PCR, and TCRdb holds only the in-frame ones, with some missing. Of about 100,000 clones in the sample, more than 85% were seen once. What these receptors recognize is not known. The sequencing here drew on unstimulated CD4+ T cells sorted from spleen or lymph node cells, taken before transplant. The receptor set was obtained from a human donor who was the organ donor for an intestinal transplant. The CDR3 runs from the conserved cysteine through the conserved F or W. Fields, in order: J gene, clone size, V gene, D gene, CDR3 DNA, CDR3 protein. A D gene is named only where the DNA matches it firmly. Clone sizes are given selectively: once, few, many, or a class where the clone is expanded.

J: TRBJ1-2
size: few
V: TRBV19
D: TRBD1
DNA: TGTGCCAGTAGTACCAGCCAGGGGGCTTATGGCTACACCTTC
CDR3: CASSTSQGAYGYTF

J: TRBJ2-3
size: .
V: TRBV6-5
D: TRBD2
DNA: TGTGCCAGCGGTAGGACTAGCGGGGGGAGAAATACGCAGTATTTT
CDR3: CASGRTSGGRNTQYF

J: TRBJ1-1
size: .
V: TRBV5-1
D: TRBD1
DNA: TGCGCCAGCAGCGGGACCGGACAGGCGAACACTGAAGCTTTCTTT
CDR3: CASSGTGQANTEAFF

J: TRBJ1-5
size: .
V: TRBV5-1
D: .
DNA: TGCGCCAGCAGCTTGGACAGCGATCAGCCCCAGCATTTT
CDR3: CASSLDSDQPQHF

J: TRBJ1-5
size: once
V: TRBV6-5
D: .
DNA: TGTGCCAGCAGAGGTGACTACAATCAGCCCCAGCATTTT
CDR3: CASRGDYNQPQHF

J: TRBJ1-1
size: .
V: TRBV7-6
D: TRBD1
DNA: TGTGCCAGCAGCTTAACAGGGGGGACTGAAGCTTTCTTT
CDR3: CASSLTGGTEAFF

J: TRBJ2-3
size: .
V: TRBV4-2
D: .
DNA: TGTGCCAGCAGCCAGAGTAGATCCAGCACAGATACGCAGTATTTT
CDR3: CASSQSRSSTDTQYF

J: TRBJ1-3
size: .
V: TRBV7-9
D: .
DNA: TGTGCCAGCAGCTTAGCGGTTGTGGGCTCTGGAAACACCATATATTTT
CDR3: CASSLAVVGSGNTIYF

J: TRBJ1-6
size: .
V: TRBV30
D: .
DNA: TGTGCCTGGATTAGGACCCCATCGAGCTCCTATAATTCACCCCTCCACTTT
CDR3: CAWIRTPSSSYNSPLHF

J: TRBJ2-1
size: .
V: TRBV28
D: .
DNA: TGTGCCAGCAGTTCCACAGGGATAAGATACAATGAGCAGTTCTTC
CDR3: CASSSTGIRYNEQFF

J: TRBJ2-3
size: .
V: TRBV6-1
D: TRBD2
DNA: TGTGCCAGCAGTGAAGCGATTACGGGGGGGCGATTAAATACGCAGTATTTT
CDR3: CASSEAITGGRLNTQYF

J: TRBJ2-1
size: .
V: TRBV11-1
D: TRBD1
DNA: TGTGCCAGCAGCCCCTCCGGGACAGGGGTATACAATGAGCAGTTCTTC
CDR3: CASSPSGTGVYNEQFF

J: TRBJ1-5
size: .
V: TRBV11-2
D: .
DNA: TGTGCCAGCAGCTTAGGTCGAGGGTATAGCAATCAGCCCCAGCATTTT
CDR3: CASSLGRGYSNQPQHF

J: TRBJ2-1
size: .
V: TRBV6-6
D: .
DNA: TGTGCCAGCAGTCTCCAGGGGTCCTACAATGAGCAGTTCTTC
CDR3: CASSLQGSYNEQFF

J: TRBJ1-1
size: .
V: TRBV27
D: TRBD1
DNA: TGTGCCAGCAGTTTCGCCGGACAGGGCACTGAAGCTTTCTTT
CDR3: CASSFAGQGTEAFF

J: TRBJ2-1
size: .
V: TRBV19
D: TRBD2
DNA: TGTGCCAGTAGCGGGGGGGCCTACAATGAGCAGTTCTTC
CDR3: CASSGGAYNEQFF

J: TRBJ1-2
size: .
V: TRBV5-1
D: .
DNA: TGCGCCAGCAGGTTACAGGAAAGTAATGGCTACACCTTC
CDR3: CASRLQESNGYTF

J: TRBJ2-3
size: .
V: TRBV11-3
D: .
DNA: TGTGCCAGCAGCATACAGGGAGGCACAGATACGCAGTATTTT
CDR3: CASSIQGGTDTQYF

J: TRBJ2-1
size: few
V: TRBV7-6
D: .
DNA: TGTGCCAGCACCGGATTGGATGAGCAGTTCTTC
CDR3: CASTGLDEQFF

J: TRBJ1-2
size: few
V: TRBV7-2
D: .
DNA: TGTGCCAGCAGCTTAGCAGGAGACTATGGCTACACCTTC
CDR3: CASSLAGDYGYTF

J: TRBJ2-1
size: .
V: TRBV5-1
D: TRBD2
DNA: TGCGCCAGCAGCTTTTCTTCGGGGGGCTACAATGAGCAGTTCTTC
CDR3: CASSFSSGGYNEQFF

J: TRBJ2-7
size: .
V: TRBV7-8
D: .
DNA: TGTGCCAGCAGCTTATTGTTCATGGGATACGAGCAGTACTTC
CDR3: CASSLLFMGYEQYF

J: TRBJ2-5
size: .
V: TRBV12-2
D: .
DNA: TGTGCAAGTCGCTTCTCCGGCTCCCGACGCGAGGTTAAAAACAGGGGAAAGACCCAGTACTTC
CDR3: CASRFSGSRREVKNRGKTQYF

J: TRBJ1-1
size: .
V: TRBV7-9
D: .
DNA: TGTGCCAGCAGCCGCTTGGGTGGACAGAGGAACACTGAAGCTTTCTTT
CDR3: CASSRLGGQRNTEAFF

J: TRBJ2-1
size: .
V: TRBV9
D: TRBD2
DNA: TGTGCCAGCAGCCTAGAGGGACTAGCGGGTCCCCAGTACTATTACAATGAGCAGTTCTTC
CDR3: CASSLEGLAGPQYYYNEQFF

J: TRBJ2-1
size: .
V: TRBV18
D: .
DNA: TGTGCCAGCTCACCACAATGGCTTCTCCGCTCGGGCTCGAGCTCCTACAATGAGCAGTTCTTC
CDR3: CASSPQWLLRSGSSSYNEQFF

J: TRBJ2-1
size: .
V: TRBV5-4
D: TRBD2
DNA: TGTGCCAGCAGCTTGGCCCGACTAGCGGGGGGCGGTGAGCAGTTCTTC
CDR3: CASSLARLAGGGEQFF

J: TRBJ2-7
size: .
V: TRBV9
D: .
DNA: TGTGCCAGCAGCCCCCGGTTGGGTTTTACCTCCTACGAGCAGTACTTC
CDR3: CASSPRLGFTSYEQYF

J: TRBJ1-6
size: once
V: TRBV18
D: .
DNA: TGTGCCAGCTCACAAGAGGGTGTTAGTAATTCACCCCTCCACTTT
CDR3: CASSQEGVSNSPLHF

J: TRBJ1-2
size: .
V: TRBV5-4
D: TRBD1
DNA: TGTGCCAGCAGCTCCGGGGACAGCTACTATGGCTACACCTTC
CDR3: CASSSGDSYYGYTF

J: TRBJ2-1
size: .
V: TRBV10-3
D: .
DNA: TGTGCCATCGGGCGGGGAATCTCCTACAATGAGCAGTTCTTC
CDR3: CAIGRGISYNEQFF

J: TRBJ1-4
size: .
V: TRBV18
D: TRBD1
DNA: TGTGCCAGCTCACCTTCCACTCGGACAGGGGGTGAAAAACTGTTTTTT
CDR3: CASSPSTRTGGEKLFF

J: TRBJ1-5
size: .
V: TRBV15
D: .
DNA: TGTGCCACCAGCCAGAGATGGGGGGGAAGCAATCAGCCCCAGCATTTT
CDR3: CATSQRWGGSNQPQHF

J: TRBJ1-2
size: .
V: TRBV5-1
D: .
DNA: TGCGCCAGCAGCTTGGACGGAACAGCTAAGGACTATGGCTACACCTTC
CDR3: CASSLDGTAKDYGYTF

J: TRBJ2-7
size: .
V: TRBV18
D: .
DNA: TGTGCCAGCTCACCACCGGCCCGGGCATACGAGCAGTACTTC
CDR3: CASSPPARAYEQYF

J: TRBJ2-5
size: .
V: TRBV29-1
D: .
DNA: TGCAGCGTTGCCCGGTCGCAAGAGACCCAGTACTTC
CDR3: CSVARSQETQYF

J: TRBJ1-1
size: .
V: TRBV10-3
D: .
DNA: TGTGCCATCAAAGCTGGGGTTAACACTGAAGCTTTCTTT
CDR3: CAIKAGVNTEAFF

J: TRBJ2-7
size: .
V: TRBV11-2
D: .
DNA: TGTGCCAGCAGCCCCCTAGCCGGACAGAGTTACGAGCAGTACTTC
CDR3: CASSPLAGQSYEQYF

J: TRBJ1-4
size: once
V: TRBV4-2
D: .
DNA: TGTGCCAGCAGCCAAATCGGACCTCGGGGGGATGAAAAACTGTTTTTT
CDR3: CASSQIGPRGDEKLFF

J: TRBJ1-3
size: .
V: TRBV6-5
D: .
DNA: TGTGCCAGCAGACCCCGACCGGGCTCTGGAAACACCATATATTTT
CDR3: CASRPRPGSGNTIYF

J: TRBJ2-7
size: .
V: TRBV27
D: TRBD1
DNA: TGTGCCAGCAGTTTACAGGGGGCCTACGAGCAGTACTTC
CDR3: CASSLQGAYEQYF

J: TRBJ1-3
size: .
V: TRBV19
D: .
DNA: TGTGCCAGTAGAGAAGGACAGACAAGAGGAAACACCATATATTTT
CDR3: CASREGQTRGNTIYF

J: TRBJ1-6
size: .
V: TRBV19
D: .
DNA: TGTGCCAGTAGTATAGGAGGGACACGAAATTCACCCCTCCACTTT
CDR3: CASSIGGTRNSPLHF

J: TRBJ2-2
size: .
V: TRBV20-1
D: .
DNA: TGCAGTGCTATGATTCCCGGGGAGCTGTTTTTT
CDR3: CSAMIPGELFF

J: TRBJ2-7
size: .
V: TRBV5-6
D: .
DNA: TGTGCCAGCACTCTTCTGGACAGAAACTCCTACGAGCAGTACTTC
CDR3: CASTLLDRNSYEQYF

J: TRBJ1-5
size: .
V: TRBV19
D: .
DNA: TGTGCCAGTAGGCATCAGCCCCAGCATTTT
CDR3: CASRHQPQHF

J: TRBJ1-2
size: .
V: TRBV6-5
D: TRBD1
DNA: TGTGCCAGCAGTTACGGGGGACAGGGGGCCTATGGCTACACCTTC
CDR3: CASSYGGQGAYGYTF

J: TRBJ2-7
size: .
V: TRBV19
D: .
DNA: TGTAATTTTCTGACAGCCTTGGAGCAGTACTTC
CDR3: CNFLTALEQYF